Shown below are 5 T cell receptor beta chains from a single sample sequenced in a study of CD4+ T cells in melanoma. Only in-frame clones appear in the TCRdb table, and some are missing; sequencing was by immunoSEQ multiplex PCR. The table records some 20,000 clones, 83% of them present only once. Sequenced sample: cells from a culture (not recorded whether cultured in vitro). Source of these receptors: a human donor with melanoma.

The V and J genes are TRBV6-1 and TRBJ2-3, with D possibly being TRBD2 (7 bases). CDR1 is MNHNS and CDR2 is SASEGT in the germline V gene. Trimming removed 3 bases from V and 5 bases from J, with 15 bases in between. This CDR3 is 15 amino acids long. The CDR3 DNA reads TGTGCCAGCAGTGAGGCAGGGGACTATGGAGATACGCAGTATTTT. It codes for CASSEAGDYGDTQYF.

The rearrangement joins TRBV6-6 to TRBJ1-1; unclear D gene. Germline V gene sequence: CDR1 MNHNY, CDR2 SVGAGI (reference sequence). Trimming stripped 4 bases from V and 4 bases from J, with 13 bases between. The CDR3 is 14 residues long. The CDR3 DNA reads TGTGCCAGCAGTTCGAGCGGCAGTCGCACTGAAGCTTTCTTT. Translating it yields CASSSSGSRTEAFF.

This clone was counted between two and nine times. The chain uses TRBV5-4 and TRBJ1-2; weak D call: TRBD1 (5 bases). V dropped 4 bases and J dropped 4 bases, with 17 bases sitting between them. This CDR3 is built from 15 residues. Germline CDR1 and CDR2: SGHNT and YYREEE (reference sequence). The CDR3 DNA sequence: TGTGCCAGCAGCCGATGGGGGGGAGGCGGCTATGGCTACACCTTC. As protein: CASSRWGGGGYGYTF.

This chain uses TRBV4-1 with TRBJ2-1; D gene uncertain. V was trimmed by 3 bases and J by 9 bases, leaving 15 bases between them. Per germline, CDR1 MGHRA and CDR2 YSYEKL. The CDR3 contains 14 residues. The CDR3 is CASSHPRVGPEQFF. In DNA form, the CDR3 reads TGCGCCAGCAGCCACCCTCGAGTAGGTCCTGAGCAGTTCTTC.

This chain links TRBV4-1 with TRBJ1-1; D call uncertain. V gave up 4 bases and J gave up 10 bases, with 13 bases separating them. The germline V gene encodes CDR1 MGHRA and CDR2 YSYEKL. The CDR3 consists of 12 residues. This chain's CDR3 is CASSRPGPGAFF. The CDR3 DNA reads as TGCGCCAGCAGCCGGCCCGGGCCCGGAGCTTTCTTT.